These T cell receptor beta chains were read from a single sample in a study of cytomegalovirus exposure and HLA in healthy donors. Data came from immunoSEQ multiplex PCR; TCRdb stores just in-frame clones and leaves some out. The sample holds under 200,000 clones, 60% to 80% seen once. Sequences were obtained from PBMCs. Receptor source: a man over 45 in good health and CMV-seropositive. CDR3s include the opening cysteine and the closing phenylalanine or tryptophan. A D gene is named only where the DNA matches it firmly. Size is omitted from some rows. Given values are once, few, many or a class for expanded clones.

d_call | j_call | clone_size | v_call | cdr3_nt | cdr3_aa
TRBD1 | TRBJ1-1 | - | TRBV5-6 | TGTGCCAGCAGCGAGACAGGGATGAACACTGAAGCTTTCTTT | CASSETGMNTEAFF
- | TRBJ1-5 | - | TRBV27 | TGTGCCAGCAGTTTCGCAGGGGCGAGGTTTCAGCCCCAGCATTTT | CASSFAGARFQPQHF
- | TRBJ2-4 | - | TRBV2 | TGTGCCAGCACGGGGGATCTCCACCTGGCCAAAAACATTCAGTACTTC | CASTGDLHLAKNIQYF
TRBD1 | TRBJ1-5 | - | TRBV4-1 | TGCGCCAGCAGCCAAGGGACAGGGTTCCAGCCCCAGCATTTT | CASSQGTGFQPQHF
- | TRBJ1-3 | - | TRBV29-1 | TGCAGCGTGAAGCCAACCTCTGGAAACACCATATATTTT | CSVKPTSGNTIYF
- | TRBJ1-1 | - | TRBV10-3 | TGTGCCATCAGTGAGTCAGAAGGGCTAACCGGGGTGGAAGCTTTCTTT | CAISESEGLTGVEAFF
TRBD1 | TRBJ1-6 | - | TRBV5-4 | TGTGCCAGCAGCACCGGACAGGGTGGTGATTCACCCCTCCACTTT | CASSTGQGGDSPLHF
- | TRBJ2-7 | - | TRBV19 | TGTGCCAGTAGTATTGGTCAGAATTACGAGCAGTACTTC | CASSIGQNYEQYF
- | TRBJ2-2 | - | TRBV9 | TGTGCCAGCAGCGTAGCTTGGAACACCGGGGAGCTGTTTTTT | CASSVAWNTGELFF
- | TRBJ1-2 | - | TRBV11-1 | TGTGCCAGCAGCCTCCGGGACAACTCTGGCTACACCTTC | CASSLRDNSGYTF
- | TRBJ2-7 | - | TRBV6-5 | TGTGTCAGCTCCCCGGGGGTTAGCTACGAGCAGTACTTC | CVSSPGVSYEQYF
- | TRBJ2-1 | - | TRBV5-1 | TGCGCCAGCAGCTTGAACAGGGCAACGTCCTACAATGAGCAGTTCTTC | CASSLNRATSYNEQFF
TRBD1 | TRBJ1-3 | few | TRBV6-5 | TGTGCCAGCCAGGGACAGAGCTCTGGAAACACCATATATTTT | CASQGQSSGNTIYF
- | TRBJ2-2 | once | TRBV11-2 | - | CASSLISGQGPAGELFF
- | TRBJ1-5 | - | TRBV27 | TGTGCCAGCAGTTTCGGGTTTCCCGGGACGGGAGCAAATCAGCCCCAGCATTTT | CASSFGFPGTGANQPQHF
TRBD2 | TRBJ2-3 | - | TRBV6-4 | TGTGCCAGCAGCGTCAGCGGGGGCACAGATACGCAGTATTTT | CASSVSGGTDTQYF
TRBD1 | TRBJ1-1 | once | TRBV10-3 | TGTGCCATCAGCGCCGACAGGGGCCAGGAAGCTTTCTTT | CAISADRGQEAFF